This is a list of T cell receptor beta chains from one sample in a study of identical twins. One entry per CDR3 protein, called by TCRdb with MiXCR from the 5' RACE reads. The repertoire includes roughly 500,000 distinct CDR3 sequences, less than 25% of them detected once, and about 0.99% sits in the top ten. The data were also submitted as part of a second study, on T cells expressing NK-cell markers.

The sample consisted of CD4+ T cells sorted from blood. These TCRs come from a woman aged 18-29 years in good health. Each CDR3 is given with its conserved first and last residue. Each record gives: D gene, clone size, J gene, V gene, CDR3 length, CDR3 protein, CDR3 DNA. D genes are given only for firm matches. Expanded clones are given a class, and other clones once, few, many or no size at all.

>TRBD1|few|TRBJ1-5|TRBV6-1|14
CATFRTGFDQPQHF
TGTGCCACCTTCCGGACAGGGTTCGATCAGCCCCAGCATTTT
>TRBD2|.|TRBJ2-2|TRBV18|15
CASQGSGRNTGELFF
TGTGCCAGCCAGGGCAGCGGGAGAAACACCGGGGAGCTGTTTTTT
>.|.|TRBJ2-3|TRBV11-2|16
CASSLRVGRSTDTQYF
TGTGCCAGCAGCCTCCGGGTAGGGAGGAGCACAGATACGCAGTATTTT
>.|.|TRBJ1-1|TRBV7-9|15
CASSLGGDEGTEAFF
TGTGCCAGCAGCTTAGGGGGGGATGAGGGCACTGAAGCTTTCTTT
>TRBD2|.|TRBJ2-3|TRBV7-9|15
CASSLIPEAGDTQYF
TGTGCCAGCAGCTTAATCCCAGAAGCGGGGGATACGCAGTATTTT
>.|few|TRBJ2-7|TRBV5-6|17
CASSLSFQPRRGYEQYF
TGTGCCAGCAGCTTGTCGTTCCAGCCCCGACGAGGGTACGAGCAGTACTTC
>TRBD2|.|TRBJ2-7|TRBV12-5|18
CASGSRSGLAGVINEQYF
TGTGCTAGTGGTTCCCGCTCGGGACTAGCGGGAGTCATAAACGAGCAGTACTTC
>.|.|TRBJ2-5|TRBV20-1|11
CSASARETQYF
TGCAGTGCTAGTGCGAGGGAGACCCAGTACTTC
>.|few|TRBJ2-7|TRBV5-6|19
CASSIPAGGRKRDRWEQYF
TGTGCCAGCAGTATCCCTGCAGGGGGCAGGAAGCGGGACCGCTGGGAGCAGTACTTC
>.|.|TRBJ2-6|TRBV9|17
CASSETPAAIGANVLTF
TGTGCCAGCAGCGAGACCCCTGCGGCCATCGGGGCCAACGTCCTGACTTTC
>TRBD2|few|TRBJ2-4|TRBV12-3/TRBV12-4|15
CASSLGTSFLNIQYF
TGTGCCAGCAGTTTGGGGACTAGCTTCTTAAACATTCAGTACTTC
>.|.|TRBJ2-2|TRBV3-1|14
CASSQQQGSGELFF
TGTGCCAGCAGCCAACAACAGGGTTCCGGGGAGCTGTTTTTT
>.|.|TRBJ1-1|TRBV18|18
CASSPPGGLGGMNTEAFF
TGTGCCAGCTCACCCCCGGGTGGCCTGGGGGGTATGAACACTGAAGCTTTCTTT
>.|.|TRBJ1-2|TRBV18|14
CASSPRDNDYGYTF
TGTGCCAGCTCACCACGGGACAACGACTATGGCTACACCTTC
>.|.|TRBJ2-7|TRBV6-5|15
CASSYSRGGSYEQYF
TGTGCCAGCAGTTACTCGAGGGGGGGGTCCTACGAGCAGTACTTC
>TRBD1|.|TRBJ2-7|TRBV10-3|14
CAISGTGDAYEQYF
TGTGCCATCAGTGGGACAGGGGACGCCTACGAGCAGTACTTC
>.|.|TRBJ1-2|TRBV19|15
CASRRWGRSNYGYTF
TGTGCCAGTAGAAGATGGGGACGGTCTAACTATGGCTACACCTTC
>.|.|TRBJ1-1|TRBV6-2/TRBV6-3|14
CASSYSPRDGEAFF
TGTGCCAGCAGTTACTCGCCCAGGGACGGTGAAGCTTTCTTT